These 32 T cell receptor beta chains share one sample of origin, sequenced in a study of shared clonotypes between healthy human individuals. The protocol was immunoSEQ multiplex PCR, while the TCRdb copy is restricted to in-frame clones and leaves out a portion. The sample includes 110,000 or so clones, about 63% seen only once; the top ten take about 26%. Input material: memory CD8+ T cells sorted from blood. Subset given: CD45RO+ cells pooled with CCR7-negative TemRA cells. All receptors come from a woman aged 30 to 39 in good health.

At least ten counts were recorded for this clone. The chain couples TRBV9 to TRBJ2-3; the match to TRBD1 covers 11 bases. V lost 3 bases, J lost 2 bases, and 2 bases stayed unmatched. CDR3 length: 15 amino acids. Germline CDR1 is SGDLS and CDR2 is YYNGEE. DNA of the CDR3: TGTGCCAGCAGCGCCGGACAGGGGGCCACAGATACGCAGTATTTT. Its protein product is CASSAGQGATDTQYF.

CDR3 DNA: TGCGCCAGCAGCCAAGAGGGAACAGAATCCTACGAGCAGTACTTC. Translated: CASSQEGTESYEQYF. The J gene is TRBJ2-7, the V gene TRBV4-1; no reliable D call. V was clipped by 0 bases and J by 1 base, with 10 bases between them. The germline V gene has CDR1 MGHRA and CDR2 YSYEKL. The CDR3 runs to 15 residues.

This chain joins TRBV6-4 and TRBJ2-5; 9 nucleotides match TRBD2. TRBJ2-7 matches the DNA end more closely, so the J call is doubtful. This CDR3 is 14 amino acids long. Germline V CDR1 and CDR2: MRHNA, SNTAGT. The CDR3 nucleotides read TGTGCCAGCAGTTACGCGGGAGGGAGTTACGAGCAGTACTTC. This sequence encodes CASSYAGGSYEQYF.

The chain is built from TRBV30 and TRBJ1-1, with unresolved D. Germline assignment: CDR1 GTSNPN and CDR2 SVGIG (reference sequence). This CDR3 has 14 amino acids. Trimming shortened V by 4 bases and J by 0 bases, and 12 bases separated the two germline ends. CDR3 sequence (DNA): TGTGCCTGGACCGCCGGGGTCATGAACACTGAAGCTTTCTTT. Its translation: CAWTAGVMNTEAFF.

This clone was recorded a few times. The rearrangement joins TRBV19 to TRBJ1-5; possibly TRBD1 for D (5 bases). Trimming removed 0 bases from V and 3 bases from J, with 9 bases in between. Germline V gene sequence: CDR1 LNHDA, CDR2 SQIVND (reference sequence). This CDR3 contains 15 residues. DNA of the CDR3: TGTGCCAGTAGTATAGACGGGACTCACAATCAGCCCCAGCATTTT. This translates into CASSIDGTHNQPQHF. The variable domain in full, completed from reference TRBV19 and TRBJ1-5, reads DGGITQSPKYLFRKEGQNVTLSCEQNLNHDAMYWYRQDPGQGLRLIYYSQIVNDFQKGDIAEGYSVSREKKESFPLTVTSAQKNPTAFYLCASSIDGTHNQPQHFGDGTRLSIL.

The V gene is TRBV25-1, the J gene TRBJ2-2; 8 nucleotides align to TRBD2. J was trimmed by 5 bases and V by 6 bases; bases with no gene match: 5. Germline loops: CDR1 MGHDK, CDR2 SYGVNS. The CDR3 consists of 14 residues. The CDR3 DNA sequence: TGTGCCAGCAGCGGGACTAGGTGGACCGGGGAGCTGTTTTTT. Translating gives CASSGTRWTGELFF.

The chain combines TRBV14 with TRBJ2-7; 11 nucleotides align to TRBD2. V was pared by 0 bases and J by 0 bases, with 1 base of the junction left unmatched. The CDR3 is made up of 16 amino acids. Germline V lookup: CDR1 SGHDN, CDR2 FVKESK. CDR3 nucleotide sequence: TGTGCCAGCAGCCAAGATGGGACTAGCGGCTCCTACGAGCAGTACTTC. It specifies CASSQDGTSGSYEQYF.

The rearrangement links TRBV7-8 to TRBJ1-1, with D possibly matching TRBD1 (6 bases). The CDR3 loop spans 14 amino acids. CDR1 is SGHVS and CDR2 is FQNEAQ in the germline V gene. The ends were cut back, 2 bases at V and 6 bases at J, with 13 bases in the middle. Here the CDR3 DNA reads TGTGCCAGCAGCTTATGGGCAGGGGACCCTGAAGCTTTCTTT. Encoded protein: CASSLWAGDPEAFF.

Notes on this clone: A far larger clone is one nucleotide away, so this likely arose from a read error. The sample holds other DNA sequences that translate to the same CDR3. This chain joins TRBV11-2 and TRBJ2-2; D gene unclear. CDR1 is SGHAT and CDR2 is FQNNGV in the germline V gene. The CDR3 runs 13 residues. Trimming removed 1 base at V and 6 bases at J, with 6 bases between. The CDR3 spells CASSLGVAGELFF. The CDR3, as DNA: TGTGCCAGCAGCTTAGGAGTCGCCGGGGAGCTGTTTTTT.

This clone was counted only a few times. The chain carries TRBV6-1 and TRBJ1-4, with TRBD1 identical over 7 bases. This CDR3 has 15 amino acids. The J segment lost 3 bases and the V segment lost 4 bases, leaving 5 bases of the junction unmatched. Per the germline V gene, CDR1 is MNHNS and CDR2 is SASEGT. CDR3 loop: CASSVMTGSNEKLFF. As DNA, the CDR3 is TGTGCCAGCAGTGTTATGACAGGGTCTAATGAAAAACTGTTTTTT.

Comment on this clone: This could be a read error, since a much larger clone is one nucleotide away. The J gene is TRBJ2-7, the V gene TRBV11-2; 8 bases align to TRBD2. The CDR3 is 14 residues long. The trim removed 1 base at V and 1 base at J, leaving 0 bases unmatched. Germline loops: CDR1 SGHAT, CDR2 FQNNGV. The CDR3 DNA reads as TGTGCCAGCAGCTTAGCGGGAGGGTCCTACGAGCAGTACTTC. It translates to CASSLAGGSYEQYF.

The rearrangement links TRBV7-2 to TRBJ1-4; no firm D call. Germline V gene data show CDR1 as SGHTA and CDR2 as FQGNSA. Between the trimmed V and J ends, which lost 5 bases and 3 bases, there was a span of 13 bases. The CDR3 covers 15 residues. DNA for the CDR3: TGTGCCAGCAGCATCAATAGGGTCGCTAATGAAAAACTGTTTTTT. It translates to CASSINRVANEKLFF.

The CDR3 DNA reads as TGTGCCAGCTCACCTCAAGCGACTGCCTACGAGCAGTACTTC. It translates to CASSPQATAYEQYF. The chain couples TRBV18 to TRBJ2-7; D gene unclear. CDR1 and CDR2 from the germline V gene are KGHSH and LQKENI. Deletions cut 3 bases from V and 2 bases from J, with 11 bases between. This CDR3 comprises 14 residues. Complete variable domain (other parts from reference TRBV18 and TRBJ2-7): NAGVMQNPRHLVRRRGQEARLRCSPMKGHSHVYWYRQLPEEGLKFMVYLQKENIIDESGMPKERFSAEFPKEGPSILRIQQVVRGDSAAYFCASSPQATAYEQYFGPGTRLTVT.

The J gene is TRBJ1-5, the V gene TRBV6-6, with TRBD1 identical over 9 bases. CDR3 length equals 13 residues. The germline V gene encodes CDR1 MNHNY and CDR2 SVGAGI (reference sequence). The junction had 5 bases not matched to a gene; V was cut back by 9 bases and J by 5 bases. CDR3 in DNA: TGTGCCAGTGGGGGGACAGGGTATCAGCCCCAGCATTTT. This translates into CASGGTGYQPQHF.

This clone was found a few times. The rearrangement uses TRBV5-4 and TRBJ2-1; D is unresolved. Trimming removed 1 base from V and 2 bases from J, with 16 bases in between. Germline V gives CDR1 SGHNT, CDR2 YYREEE (reference sequence). The CDR3 contains 17 residues. CDR3 DNA: TGTGCCAGCAGCTTGCGGTTCCCTTTCACACCCTACAATGAGCAGTTCTTC. Amino acids: CASSLRFPFTPYNEQFF.

This rearrangement joins TRBV5-6 to TRBJ2-7; D gene unclear. CDR3 length: 12 amino acids. Germline CDR1 reads SGHDT; CDR2 reads YYEEEE. V was pared by 3 bases and J by 3 bases, with 7 bases between. CDR3 protein: CASSSSDYEQYF. For the CDR3, the DNA is TGTGCCAGCAGCTCGAGCGACTACGAGCAGTACTTC.

The chain couples TRBV4-2 to TRBJ2-3, with D possibly TRBD1 on 5 matching bases. There are 16 residues in the CDR3. The V and J ends lost 2 bases and 4 bases respectively, with 16 bases between them. Germline lookup yields CDR1 LGHNA and CDR2 YNFKEQ. In nucleotides, the CDR3 is TGTGCCAGCAGCCAAACCAGGGAAAGTGGTGCAGATACGCAGTATTTT. It specifies CASSQTRESGADTQYF.

The CDR3, as DNA: TGTGCCAGCAGCTCTAACCCAGGACAGGGAGACACCTTC. Translating gives CASSSNPGQGDTF. The gene calls are TRBV7-9 and TRBJ1-2; the match to TRBD1 covers 8 bases. Germline values: CDR1 SEHNR, CDR2 FQNEAQ (reference sequence). The CDR3 extends over 13 amino acids. J was trimmed by 12 bases and V by 4 bases; bases with no gene match: 10.

The chain joins TRBV5-4 to TRBJ2-7; TRBD2 matches 12 bases. Losses at the gene ends were 2 bases for V and 12 bases for J; bases not matched to a gene: 6. The CDR3 has 13 residues. Germline CDR1 is SGHNT and CDR2 is YYREEE (reference sequence). This CDR3 is CASSLGTSGYWYF. CDR3 coding DNA: TGTGCCAGCAGCTTAGGGACTAGCGGGTATTGGTACTTC.

This clone was observed a handful of times. This sequence joins TRBV9 and TRBJ1-1; D is possibly TRBD1 (5 bases). The CDR3 loop spans 14 amino acids. Germline CDR1 is SGDLS and CDR2 is YYNGEE. Trimming took 0 bases from V and 11 from J, leaving 17 bases between them. The CDR3 protein is CASSVAWGSAEAFF. In DNA, the CDR3 is TGTGCCAGCAGCGTAGCCTGGGGGTCGGCGGAGGCTTTCTTT.

This chain links TRBV27 with TRBJ2-7; 8 bases match TRBD1. CDR1 is MNHEY and CDR2 is SMNVEV in the germline V gene (reference sequence). This CDR3 contains 16 residues. The junction had 10 bases not matched to a gene; V was cut back by 6 bases and J by 0 bases. CDR3 sequence (DNA): TGTGCCAGCAGCCCCCGACAGGGGCCCAGCTCCTACGAGCAGTACTTC. It yields the protein CASSPRQGPSSYEQYF.

This rearrangement joins TRBV11-2 to TRBJ1-1; D gene uncertain. The CDR3 totals 14 residues. Trimming removed 3 bases from V and 1 base from J, with 9 bases in between. CDR1 and CDR2 from the germline V gene are SGHAT and FQNNGV. This chain's CDR3 is CASSFEGTNTEAFF. CDR3 DNA sequence: TGTGCCAGCAGCTTTGAGGGTACGAACACTGAAGCTTTCTTT.

This chain links TRBV7-9 with TRBJ2-5, with D maybe TRBD2 (5 bases). The CDR3 is 19 amino acids. V gave up 5 bases and J gave up 5 bases, with 30 bases separating them. In germline, CDR1 is SEHNR, CDR2 FQNEAQ (reference sequence). CDR3 region: CASSRNSEGWAFILETQYF. Written as DNA, the CDR3 is TGTGCCAGCAGCAGAAATAGCGAAGGGTGGGCTTTTATTTTGGAGACCCAGTACTTC.

The chain recombines TRBV29-1 with TRBJ2-1; the D call may be TRBD1 or TRBD2 (5 bases each). Trimming removed 7 bases from V and 3 bases from J, with 13 bases in between. This CDR3 region has 13 residues. Germline V CDR1 and CDR2: SQVTM, ANQGSEA. CDR3 sequence reads: CSAKRGVYNEQFF. CDR3 nucleotides: TGCAGCGCTAAACGGGGCGTCTACAATGAGCAGTTCTTC.

The chain links TRBV2 to TRBJ1-2, with 9 bases aligning to TRBD1. The germline V gene encodes CDR1 SNHLY and CDR2 FYNNEI. V was clipped by 5 bases and J by 7 bases; unmatched bases: 5. The CDR3 totals 13 residues. CDR3 region: CASSSGTGSGYTF. The CDR3 DNA sequence: TGTGCCAGCAGTTCCGGGACAGGGTCTGGCTACACCTTC. The entire variable domain, with the rest obtained from reference TRBV2 and TRBJ1-2, is as follows: EPEVTQTPSHQVTQMGQEVILRCVPISNHLYFYWYRQILGQKVEFLVSFYNNEISEKSEIFDDQFSVERPDGSNFTLKIRSTKLEDSAMYFCASSSGTGSGYTFGSGTRLTVV.

The chain carries TRBV14 and TRBJ2-3; 9 bases are a match to TRBD1. The CDR3 is 14 residues long. The germline V gene encodes CDR1 SGHDN and CDR2 FVKESK. V was pared by 3 bases and J by 10 bases, with 8 bases of the junction left unmatched. The CDR3 sequence: CASSHPNRGRAQYF. DNA of the CDR3: TGTGCCAGCAGCCATCCGAACAGGGGGCGCGCGCAGTATTTT.

This chain connects TRBV6-1 to TRBJ2-5; TRBD1 matches 8 bases. Germline CDR1 is MNHNS and CDR2 is SASEGT. The CDR3 consists of 15 residues. The junction had 16 bases not matched to a gene; V was cut back by 5 bases and J by 11 bases. The chain's CDR3 is CASSTGQGDSSEQYF. As DNA, the CDR3 is TGTGCCAGCAGTACTGGACAGGGAGACTCTAGTGAGCAGTACTTC.

As regards this clone: Germline and junction disagree at one end, which may indicate a read error. The V gene is TRBV6-5, the J gene TRBJ1-4; 9 bases are shared with TRBD1. The CDR3 is 15 residues long. Germline CDR1 is MNHEY and CDR2 is SVGAGI. The CDR3 nucleotides read TGTGCCAGCAGGCCGGGACAGGGAACTCATGAAAAACTGTTTTTT. Amino acids: CASRPGQGTHEKLFF.

The V call is TRBV27, the J call TRBJ2-7; D ambiguous. The CDR3 spans 15 residues. The germline CDR1 and CDR2 sequences are MNHEY and SMNVEV (reference sequence). V lost 5 bases, J lost 0 bases, and 14 bases lay in between. The CDR3 loop is CASSRRTDSSYEQYF. For the CDR3, the DNA is TGTGCCAGCAGTAGAAGGACGGATAGCTCCTACGAGCAGTACTTC.

This clone was counted between two and nine times. The V gene is TRBV5-6, the J gene TRBJ2-2; D ambiguous. This CDR3 is 16 amino acids long. Germline V gene data show CDR1 as SGHDT and CDR2 as YYEEEE. V lost 2 bases and J 0 bases, leaving 11 bases between the germline ends. The chain's CDR3 is CASSFWLFANTGELFF. The DNA of the CDR3 is TGTGCCAGCAGCTTTTGGCTATTTGCGAACACCGGGGAGCTGTTTTTT.

The V call is TRBV27, the J call TRBJ2-5, with D hard to call. Gene TRBJ2-7 matches the end of the DNA better, so the J call may be wrong. Germline V CDR1 and CDR2: MNHEY, SMNVEV (reference sequence). The CDR3 extends over 13 amino acids. The CDR3 region has the DNA TGTGCCAGCAGTTTTGGAAAAACCTACGAGCAGTACTTC. Residues: CASSFGKTYEQYF.

J is TRBJ2-7 and V is TRBV5-1; TRBD2 agrees at 16 bases. After removal of 2 bases from V and 4 bases from J, the junction contained 3 bases not matched to a gene. The CDR3 contains 16 residues. CDR1 and CDR2 from the germline V gene are SGHRS and YFSETQ. CDR3 DNA: TGCGCCAGCAGCTTCGGGACTAGCGGGAGGGGGTACGAGCAGTACTTC. Residues: CASSFGTSGRGYEQYF.